What follows are 8 T cell receptor beta chains derived from one specimen sequenced in a study of OX40 agonist ivuxolimab in advanced cancers. Profiling relied on immunoSEQ multiplex PCR, and the TCRdb table lists in-frame clones only, not all of them. The table shows approximately 15,000 clones, with roughly 87% occurring only once. Here the sequenced sample was CD4+ or CD8+ T cells sorted from blood, taken in a trial of the OX40 agonist ivuxolimab. The receptors were sampled from an adult with an advanced solid tumor such as melanoma, head and neck, liver or kidney cancer.

The chain uses TRBV5-1 and TRBJ2-7; D not certain. The CDR3 contains 14 residues. V was clipped by 4 bases and J by 4 bases, with 15 bases between them. The V gene's germline CDR1 is SGHRS and CDR2 YFSETQ. CDR3 protein: CASSPADPRYEQYF. For the CDR3, the DNA is TGCGCCAGCAGCCCGGCGGACCCCAGGTACGAGCAGTACTTC.

The chain employs TRBV9 and TRBJ1-1; perhaps TRBD1 as D (6 bases). CDR1 is SGDLS and CDR2 is YYNGEE in the germline V gene. The CDR3 consists of 15 residues. V lost 4 bases and J 6 bases, leaving 19 bases between the germline ends. CDR3 sequence (DNA): TGTGCCAGCAGCCCCTCTGGGGGGGCCTGGGCTGAAGCTTTCTTT. It yields the protein CASSPSGGAWAEAFF.

This clone turned up a few times. The chain has TRBV19 and TRBJ1-1; D is undetermined. The CDR3 sequence is 13 residues long. V was trimmed by 7 bases and J by 1 base, leaving 10 bases between them. The germline gives CDR1 LNHDA, CDR2 SQIVND (reference sequence). This CDR3 reads CASKTAGNTEAFF. The CDR3 DNA sequence: TGTGCCAGTAAAACGGCAGGGAACACTGAAGCTTTCTTT.

The chain is built from TRBV4-1 and TRBJ2-6; unclear D gene. Trimming took 4 bases from V and 0 from J, leaving 4 bases between them. Germline V gene sequence: CDR1 MGHRA, CDR2 YSYEKL. The CDR3 length is 14 residues. CDR3 protein: CASSPSSGANVLTF. The CDR3 nucleotides are TGCGCCAGCAGCCCTAGCTCTGGGGCCAACGTCCTGACTTTC.

In this sample, this clone turned up once. The chain links TRBV13 to TRBJ2-1; 9 bases align to TRBD2. Germline loops: CDR1 PRHDT, CDR2 FYEKMQ (reference sequence). This CDR3 has 17 amino acids. The junction had 16 bases not matched to a gene; V was cut back by 8 bases and J by 5 bases. The chain's CDR3 is CASRSYSAGGDNNEQFF. The CDR3, as DNA: TGTGCCAGCCGTTCTTACTCCGCGGGAGGGGATAACAATGAGCAGTTCTTC. The variable domain in full, with the rest retrieved from reference TRBV13 and TRBJ2-1, is AAGVIQSPRHLIKEKRETATLKCYPIPRHDTVYWYQQGPGQDPQFLISFYEKMQSDKGSIPDRFSAQQFSDYHSELNMSSLELGDSALYFCASRSYSAGGDNNEQFFGPGTRLTVL.

Note on this clone: The sample carries other DNA sequences with the same CDR3. This chain uses TRBV4-1 with TRBJ1-3; no definite D call. Germline-derived CDR1 and CDR2 are MGHRA and YSYEKL. Deletions cut 0 bases from V and 0 bases from J, with 9 bases between. This CDR3 is built from 16 residues. In DNA form, the CDR3 reads TGCGCCAGCAGCCAAGATCCAGGTACCTCTGGAAACACCATATATTTT. Residues: CASSQDPGTSGNTIYF.

The chain is built from TRBV27 and TRBJ2-2, with a tentative D call TRBD2 (6 bases). The ends were cut back, 7 bases at V and 2 bases at J, with 20 bases in the middle. The CDR3 is 17 residues long. Per germline, CDR1 MNHEY and CDR2 SMNVEV (reference sequence). CDR3 region: CASTKLALTLNTGELFF. DNA for the CDR3: TGTGCCAGCACTAAACTAGCATTAACCCTAAACACCGGGGAGCTGTTTTTT.

The chain is built from TRBV30 and TRBJ2-7; D remains unclear. V was trimmed by 3 bases and J by 3 bases, leaving 6 bases between them. In germline, CDR1 is GTSNPN, CDR2 SVGIG (reference sequence). CDR3 length: 11 residues. CDR3 sequence: CAWSDDYEQYF. DNA of the CDR3: TGTGCCTGGAGCGACGACTACGAGCAGTACTTC.